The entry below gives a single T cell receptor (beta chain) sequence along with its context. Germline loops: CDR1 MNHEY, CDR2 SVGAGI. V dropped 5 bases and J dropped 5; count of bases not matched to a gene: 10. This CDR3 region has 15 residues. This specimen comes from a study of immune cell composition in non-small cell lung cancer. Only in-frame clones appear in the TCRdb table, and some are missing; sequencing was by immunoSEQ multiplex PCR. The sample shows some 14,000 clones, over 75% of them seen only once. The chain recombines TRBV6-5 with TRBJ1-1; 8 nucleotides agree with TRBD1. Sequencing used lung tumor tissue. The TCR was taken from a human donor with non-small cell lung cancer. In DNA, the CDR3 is TGTGCCAGCAGTCCCCGGACAGGGAGAGAAACTGAAGCTTTCTTT. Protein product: CASSPRTGRETEAFF.